The 28 T cell receptor beta chains in this list originate from one sample, sequenced in a study of Graves' ophthalmopathy and Graves' hyperthyroidism. Investigators amplified TCR beta CDR3 regions from RNA transcripts. HTBI primers served in a first-round RT-PCR, which a second-round multiplex PCR followed. TCRdb called the multiplex PCR reads again in MiXCR, with one record for every CDR3 protein. The data show 300,000 to 500,000 distinct CDR3 sequences, with 15% seen just once and about 7% held by the top ten. What was sequenced was peripheral blood. These receptors were taken from a young woman with stable Graves' hyperthyroidism.

This clonotype was recorded at least ten times. This chain joins TRBV11-2 and TRBJ2-7; D ambiguous. Trimming removed 1 base from V and 0 bases from J, with 13 bases in between. The CDR3 contains 16 residues. Looked up from germline, CDR1 is SGHAT and CDR2 is FQNNGV. CDR3 nucleotides: TGTGCCAGCAGCTTAGTAAGGCAGGCCAGCTCCTACGAGCAGTACTTC. It specifies CASSLVRQASSYEQYF.

The chain uses TRBV27 and TRBJ1-2; D is ambiguous. Germline V CDR1 and CDR2: MNHEY, SMNVEV (reference sequence). The V end lost 3 bases, the J end lost 4 bases, and 15 bases lay between the germline ends. This CDR3 has 15 residues. The CDR3 loop reads CASSFAALAFYGYTF. The CDR3 DNA reads as TGTGCCAGCAGTTTCGCCGCACTAGCGTTCTATGGCTACACCTTC.

CDR3 sequence (DNA): TGTGCCAGCAGTTACTCGGGGAGGTATCAGCCCCAGCATTTT. Its protein is CASSYSGRYQPQHF. The chain has TRBV6-2 or TRBV6-3 and TRBJ1-5; D remains ambiguous. CDR3 length: 14 residues. The germline V gene has CDR1 MNHEY and CDR2 SVGEGT. The ends were cut back, 0 bases at V and 5 bases at J, with 8 bases in the middle.

This clonotype showed up many times. The chain employs TRBV12-3 or TRBV12-4 and TRBJ1-6, with D possibly TRBD1 on 6 matching bases. The CDR3 consists of 15 residues. V lost 5 bases and J 10 bases, leaving 18 bases between the germline ends. The CDR3 loop reads CASSPTGSRNSPLHF. The CDR3 coding sequence is TGTGCCAGCAGTCCTACAGGGAGTCGAAACTCACCCCTCCACTTT.

Many counts were recorded for this clonotype. The V call is TRBV6-5, the J call TRBJ2-5; D is ambiguous. The CDR3 is made up of 16 amino acids. Germline V CDR1 and CDR2: MNHEY, SVGAGI. Trimming shortened V by 0 bases and J by 6 bases, and 17 bases separated the two germline ends. The CDR3 DNA reads as TGTGCCAGCAGTTACTCGGCACTACCGTCCACCCAGACCCAGTACTTC. Its translation: CASSYSALPSTQTQYF.

This clonotype appeared many times. V and J are TRBV19 and TRBJ1-5, with TRBD1 identical over 7 bases. CDR1 and CDR2 (germline): LNHDA, SQIVND (reference sequence). V trimming: 6 bases; J trimming: 3 bases; junction bases outside the gene matches: 14. The CDR3 consists of 17 residues. The CDR3 loop reads CASSKARYRGLNQPQHF. The CDR3 nucleotides are TGTGCCAGTAGCAAGGCCAGGTACAGGGGCCTCAATCAGCCCCAGCATTTT. Full variable domain (outside the CDR3, taken from reference TRBV19 and TRBJ1-5): DGGITQSPKYLFRKEGQNVTLSCEQNLNHDAMYWYRQDPGQGLRLIYYSQIVNDFQKGDIAEGYSVSREKKESFPLTVTSAQKNPTAFYLCASSKARYRGLNQPQHFGDGTRLSIL.

This clonotype was recorded many times. J is TRBJ1-1 and V is TRBV7-9, with D unclear. This CDR3 has 9 residues. CDR1 and CDR2 (germline): SEHNR, FQNEAQ (reference sequence). The V and J ends lost 5 bases and 8 bases respectively, with 3 bases between them. The DNA for the CDR3 is TGTGCCAGCAGCCCCGAAGCTTTCTTT. It yields the protein CASSPEAFF.

Many counts were recorded for this clonotype. The chain combines TRBV7-6 with TRBJ1-2; 8 bases fit TRBD1. This CDR3 contains 14 residues. After removal of 5 bases from V and 8 bases from J, the junction contained 10 bases not matched to a gene. Germline V gives CDR1 SGHVS, CDR2 FNYEAQ. CDR3 sequence (DNA): TGTGCCAGCAGCCTAGGGGCAGGGGGCGGCGGCTACACCTTC. Protein sequence: CASSLGAGGGGYTF.

In its sample, this clonotype was seen many times. As DNA, the CDR3 is TGCAGCGTAAGGACGGTTACCTACGAGCAGTACTTC. Its protein is CSVRTVTYEQYF. This sequence joins TRBV29-1 and TRBJ2-7; D uncertain. From germline, CDR1 is SQVTM and CDR2 ANQGSEA. Trimming took 6 bases from V and 2 from J, leaving 11 bases between them. This CDR3 contains 12 residues.

At least ten counts were recorded for this clonotype. The chain has TRBV7-9 and TRBJ1-1; D may be TRBD1 (6 bases). CDR1 SEHNR and CDR2 FQNEAQ come from the germline V gene (reference sequence). The CDR3 length is 14 residues. V was pared by 7 bases and J by 3 bases, with 15 bases between. CDR3 protein: CASNPGAGDTEAFF. Written as DNA, the CDR3 is TGTGCCAGCAACCCAGGGGCGGGGGACACTGAAGCTTTCTTT.

The chain is built from TRBV11-2 and TRBJ2-7; 7 bases are shared with TRBD2. This CDR3 comprises 14 residues. V was pared by 4 bases and J by 4 bases, with 7 bases of the junction left unmatched. Looked up from germline, CDR1 is SGHAT and CDR2 is FQNNGV. CDR3 nucleotide sequence: TGTGCCAGCAGCTCCAATCTCGGGGGGTACGAGCAGTACTTC. Translated, it gives CASSSNLGGYEQYF.

The chain joins TRBV6-1 to TRBJ2-3; D tentatively fits TRBD1 or TRBD2 (7 bases each). The V and J ends lost 8 bases and 5 bases respectively, with 14 bases between them. The length of the CDR3 is 13 residues. Germline V gives CDR1 MNHNS, CDR2 SASEGT. The CDR3 region is CASGDREGDTQYF. Written as DNA, the CDR3 is TGTGCCAGCGGCGACAGGGAGGGAGATACGCAGTATTTT.

Ten or more counts support this clonotype. CDR3 bases: TGTGCCAGCAGTTTATCGCCAGGCCCTAATCAGCCCCAGCATTTT. This codes for CASSLSPGPNQPQHF. The chain recombines TRBV28 with TRBJ1-5; unclear D gene. Germline V gene data show CDR1 as MDHEN and CDR2 as SYDVKM. The germline V and J ends were trimmed by 1 base and 4 bases, with 11 bases remaining between them. This CDR3 is built from 15 residues. The full variable domain, with the rest looked up from reference TRBV28 and TRBJ1-5, is DVKVTQSSRYLVKRTGEKVFLECVQDMDHENMFWYRQDPGLGLRLIYFSYDVKMKEKGDIPEGYSVSREKKERFSLILESASTNQTSMYLCASSLSPGPNQPQHFGDGTRLSIL.

Worth noting for this clonotype: A much larger clone is a single base away; this may be a read error. The chain carries TRBV9 and TRBJ2-7, with 11 bases lining up with TRBD1. The CDR3 totals 15 residues. CDR1 SGDLS and CDR2 YYNGEE come from the germline V gene. The CDR3 DNA is TGTGCCAGCAGCTCCAGGACAGGGGGCGAAAACGAGCAGTGCTTC. Residues: CASSSRTGGENEQCF.

The chain links TRBV9 to TRBJ1-5; 10 bases align to TRBD1. V dropped 2 bases and J dropped 2; count of bases not matched to a gene: 1. CDR3 length: 15 amino acids. In germline, CDR1 is SGDLS, CDR2 YYNGEE. The CDR3, as DNA: TGTGCCAGCAGCGTCGGGACAGGGGGCAATCAGCCCCAGCATTTT. Amino acid sequence: CASSVGTGGNQPQHF.

The chain is built from TRBV5-1 and TRBJ1-6, with 8 nucleotides matching TRBD1. The CDR3 runs to 14 residues. Losses at the gene ends were 4 bases for V and 11 bases for J; bases not matched to a gene: 8. The germline gives CDR1 SGHRS, CDR2 YFSETQ. The CDR3 spells CASSTGTGNAPLHF. The CDR3 coding sequence is TGCGCCAGCAGCACCGGGACAGGAAATGCACCCCTCCACTTT.

This clonotype was seen at least ten times. This rearrangement joins TRBV20-1 to TRBJ1-1; 7 bases match TRBD1. CDR1 is DFQATT and CDR2 is SNEGSKA in the germline V gene (reference sequence). The V gene end was trimmed by 6 bases and the J gene end by 6 bases; junction bases not matched to a gene: 7. The CDR3 spans 12 residues. CDR3 sequence (DNA): TGCAGTGCGCAGGGGGAGGGCGCTGAAGCTTTCTTT. This sequence encodes CSAQGEGAEAFF.

This clonotype was detected many times. This rearrangement joins TRBV20-1 to TRBJ2-5, with 10 bases matching TRBD2. After removal of 5 bases from V and 4 bases from J, the junction contained 10 bases not matched to a gene. The CDR3 length is 15 residues. Germline V gives CDR1 DFQATT, CDR2 SNEGSKA (reference sequence). The CDR3 nucleotides are TGCAGTGCTGGGGTGGGTCTAGCGGGGGTAGAGACCCAGTACTTC. Translated: CSAGVGLAGVETQYF.

This clonotype has just one count. The rearrangement links TRBV12-3 or TRBV12-4 to TRBJ2-7; D perhaps matches TRBD1 (5 bases). Trimming stripped 6 bases from V and 4 bases from J, with 10 bases between. CDR3 size: 12 residues. The CDR3 DNA reads TGTGCCAGCAGAAGGACACTATACGAGCAGTACTTC. It codes for CASRRTLYEQYF.

About this clonotype: Being one base from a much bigger clone, this may be a read error. The gene calls are TRBV4-2 and TRBJ2-7; 8 nucleotides line up with TRBD2. Trimming at V came to 4 bases and at J to 6 bases, leaving 11 bases not matched to a gene. This CDR3 comprises 15 residues. The V gene's germline CDR1 is LGHNA and CDR2 YNFKEQ. CDR3 sequence (DNA): TGTGCCAGCAGCCGTCAATTACACCGGGGGGGCGAGCAGTACTTC. Amino acids: CASSRQLHRGGEQYF.

With respect to this clonotype: Relative to the germline gene, one junction end is altered; a read error may explain this. The chain recombines TRBV20-1 with TRBJ2-1, with 11 bases lining up with TRBD2. Germline V gene lookup returns CDR1 DFQATT and CDR2 SNEGSKA (reference sequence). The length of the CDR3 is 18 residues. This CDR3 reads CSARASNPGLAVKNEKFF. The CDR3 DNA is TGCAGTGCTAGAGCCTCAAACCCGGGACTAGCGGTTAAAAATGAGAAGTTCTTC.

The sample holds many counts of this clonotype. CDR3 protein: CASRPGGPILGYTF. For the CDR3, the DNA is TGTGCCAGCAGGCCCGGGGGGCCAATCCTTGGCTACACCTTC. V gene TRBV2 combines with J gene TRBJ1-2, with D tentatively TRBD1 (6 bases). Germline V gene sequence: CDR1 SNHLY, CDR2 FYNNEI. The CDR3 consists of 14 residues. Trimming cost V 6 bases and J 7 bases, with 18 bases left between them.

The sample holds many counts of this clonotype. The CDR3 loop is CASSIKGALNQPQHF. In DNA form, the CDR3 reads TGTGCCAGTAGTATTAAGGGTGCCCTCAATCAGCCCCAGCATTTT. The rearrangement joins TRBV19 to TRBJ1-5; D is uncertain. The CDR3 contains 15 residues. V was cut by 3 bases and J by 3 bases, with 12 bases left in between. CDR1 is LNHDA, CDR2 SQIVND, per germline (reference sequence).

CDR3 sequence: CASSSFGLTKHFYTEAFF. The DNA for the CDR3 is TGCGCCAGCAGCTCGTTCGGCCTCACCAAGCATTTTTACACTGAAGCTTTCTTT. This chain connects TRBV5-1 to TRBJ1-1; D remains unclear. CDR1 and CDR2 (germline): SGHRS, YFSETQ. The length of the CDR3 is 18 residues. The V end was cut by 3 bases, the J end by 3 bases, with 24 bases between.

This clonotype came up many times. J is TRBJ2-6 and V is TRBV19, with D tentatively TRBD1 (5 bases). Germline V lookup: CDR1 LNHDA, CDR2 SQIVND (reference sequence). V shed 7 bases and J shed 3 bases, with 16 bases lying between them. This CDR3 is 16 amino acids long. CDR3 region: CASTNEGAFGANVLTF. DNA for the CDR3: TGTGCCAGTACCAACGAAGGGGCCTTTGGGGCCAACGTCCTGACTTTC.

This clonotype came up many times. The chain uses TRBV6-5 and TRBJ1-2; TRBD1 matches 7 bases. This CDR3 comprises 16 residues. The ends lost 0 bases at V and 2 bases at J; junction bases unmatched: 6. In germline, CDR1 is MNHEY, CDR2 SVGAGI. The CDR3 sequence: CASSYSRTGVNYGYTF. CDR3 nucleotide sequence: TGTGCCAGCAGTTACTCCCGGACAGGCGTGAACTATGGCTACACCTTC.

This clonotype was observed many times. The chain recombines TRBV29-1 with TRBJ1-5; D ambiguous. The CDR3 loop spans 12 amino acids. Trimming pared 1 base from V and 6 bases from J, leaving 7 bases between. Per the germline V gene, CDR1 is SQVTM and CDR2 is ANQGSEA. The CDR3 nucleotides are TGCAGCGTTGAAGTGGCGGGTCAGCCCCAGCATTTT. Its translation: CSVEVAGQPQHF.

This clonotype was detected ten times or more. The gene calls are TRBV19 and TRBJ2-5; D possibly corresponds to TRBD1 (6 bases). The CDR3 runs to 14 residues. CDR1 is LNHDA and CDR2 is SQIVND in the germline V gene (reference sequence). V was cut by 3 bases and J by 3 bases, with 11 bases left in between. CDR3: CASSIQTGKETQYF. The CDR3 region has the DNA TGTGCCAGTAGTATTCAGACAGGAAAAGAGACCCAGTACTTC.